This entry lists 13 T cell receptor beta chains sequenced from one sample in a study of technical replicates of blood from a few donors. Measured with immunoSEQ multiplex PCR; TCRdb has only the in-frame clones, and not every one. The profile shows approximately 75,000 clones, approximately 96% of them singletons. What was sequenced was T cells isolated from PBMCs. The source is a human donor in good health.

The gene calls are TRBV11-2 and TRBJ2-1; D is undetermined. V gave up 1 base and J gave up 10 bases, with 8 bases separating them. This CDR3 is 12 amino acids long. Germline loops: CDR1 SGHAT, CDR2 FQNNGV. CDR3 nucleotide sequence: TGTGCCAGCAGCTTAGTGGCGGTGGAGCAGTTCTTC. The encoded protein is CASSLVAVEQFF.

The CDR3 here is CAGWGQNGYTF. Here the CDR3 DNA reads TGTGCCGGCTGGGGACAGAATGGCTACACCTTC. The chain is built from TRBV2 and TRBJ1-2; TRBD1 aligns across 7 bases. Per germline, CDR1 SNHLY and CDR2 FYNNEI. The J segment lost 6 bases and the V segment lost 11 bases, leaving 6 bases of the junction unmatched. The CDR3 length is 11 residues.

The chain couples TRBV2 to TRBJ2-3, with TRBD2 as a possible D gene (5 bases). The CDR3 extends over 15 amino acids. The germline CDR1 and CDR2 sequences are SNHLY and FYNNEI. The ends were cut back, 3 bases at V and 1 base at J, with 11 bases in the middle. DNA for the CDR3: TGTGCCAGCAGTGAGCCAGGACTCGGCACAGATACGCAGTATTTT. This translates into CASSEPGLGTDTQYF.

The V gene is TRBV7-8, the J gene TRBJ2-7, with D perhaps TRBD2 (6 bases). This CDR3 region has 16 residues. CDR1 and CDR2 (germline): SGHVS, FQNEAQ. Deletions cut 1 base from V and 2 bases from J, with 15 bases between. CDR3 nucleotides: TGTGCCAGCAGCTTAGGTTACCGGGAGATCCCCTACGAGCAGTACTTC. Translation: CASSLGYREIPYEQYF.

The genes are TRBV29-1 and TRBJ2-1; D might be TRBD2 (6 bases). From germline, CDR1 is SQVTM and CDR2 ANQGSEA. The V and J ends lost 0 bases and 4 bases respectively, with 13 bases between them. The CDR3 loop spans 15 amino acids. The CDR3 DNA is TGCAGCGTTGAAGATCCCGAAGGAGGGTACAATGAGCAGTTCTTC. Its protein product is CSVEDPEGGYNEQFF.

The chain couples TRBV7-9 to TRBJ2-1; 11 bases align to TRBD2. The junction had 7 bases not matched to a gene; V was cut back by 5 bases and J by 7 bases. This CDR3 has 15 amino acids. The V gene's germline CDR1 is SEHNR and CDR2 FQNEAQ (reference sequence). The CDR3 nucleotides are TGTGCCAGCAGCCAACTAGCGGGAGAGCTTAATGAGCAGTTCTTC. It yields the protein CASSQLAGELNEQFF.

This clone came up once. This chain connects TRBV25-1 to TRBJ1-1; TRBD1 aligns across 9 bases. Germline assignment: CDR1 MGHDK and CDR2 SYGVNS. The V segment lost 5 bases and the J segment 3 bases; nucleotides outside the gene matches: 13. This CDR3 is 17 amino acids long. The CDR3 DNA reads TGTGCCAGCAGTATCCCCGGGACAGGGAAAGGGTACACTGAAGCTTTCTTT. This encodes CASSIPGTGKGYTEAFF.

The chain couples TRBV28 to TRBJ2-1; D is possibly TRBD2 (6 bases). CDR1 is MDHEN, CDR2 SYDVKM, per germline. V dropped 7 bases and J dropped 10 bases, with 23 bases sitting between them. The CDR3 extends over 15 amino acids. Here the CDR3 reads CASTSGLREKGEQFF. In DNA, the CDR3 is TGTGCCAGCACCTCTGGTCTTCGGGAGAAAGGGGAGCAGTTCTTC.

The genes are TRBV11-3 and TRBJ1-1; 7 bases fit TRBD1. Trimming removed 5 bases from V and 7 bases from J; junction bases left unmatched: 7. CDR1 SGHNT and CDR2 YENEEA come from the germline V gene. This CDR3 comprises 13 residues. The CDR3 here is CASSPTGVSEAFF. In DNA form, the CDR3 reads TGTGCCAGCAGCCCTACAGGGGTCAGTGAAGCTTTCTTT.

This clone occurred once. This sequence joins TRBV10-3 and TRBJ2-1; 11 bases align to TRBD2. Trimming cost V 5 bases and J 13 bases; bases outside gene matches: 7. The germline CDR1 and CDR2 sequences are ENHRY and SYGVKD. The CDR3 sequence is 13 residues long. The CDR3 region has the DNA TGTGCCATCAGTAGTCTACTAGCGGGAGAACAGTTCTTC. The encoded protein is CAISSLLAGEQFF.

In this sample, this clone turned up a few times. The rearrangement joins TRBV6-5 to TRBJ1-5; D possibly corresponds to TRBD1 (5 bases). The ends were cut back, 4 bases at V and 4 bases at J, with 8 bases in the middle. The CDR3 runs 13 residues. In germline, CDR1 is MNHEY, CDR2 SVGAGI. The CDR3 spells CASSSGLNQPQHF. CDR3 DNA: TGTGCCAGCAGTTCGGGACTAAATCAGCCCCAGCATTTT.

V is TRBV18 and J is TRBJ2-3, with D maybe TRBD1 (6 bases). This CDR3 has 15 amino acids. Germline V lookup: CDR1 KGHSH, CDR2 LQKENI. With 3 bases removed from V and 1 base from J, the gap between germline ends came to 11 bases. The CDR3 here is CASSPGGGRTDTQYF. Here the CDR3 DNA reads TGTGCCAGCTCACCTGGTGGGGGCCGCACAGATACGCAGTATTTT.

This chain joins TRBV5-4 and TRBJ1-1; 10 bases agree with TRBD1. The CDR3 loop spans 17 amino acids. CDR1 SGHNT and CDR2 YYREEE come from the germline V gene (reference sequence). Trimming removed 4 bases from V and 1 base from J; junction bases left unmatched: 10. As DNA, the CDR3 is TGTGCCAGCAGCATGCCGGGACAGGGGTCCAGGAACACTGAAGCTTTCTTT. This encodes CASSMPGQGSRNTEAFF. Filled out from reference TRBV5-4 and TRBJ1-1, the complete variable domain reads ETGVTQSPTHLIKTRGQQVTLRCSSQSGHNTVSWYQQALGQGPQFIFQYYREEENGRGNFPPRFSGLQFPNYSSELNVNALELDDSALYLCASSMPGQGSRNTEAFFGQGTRLTVV.